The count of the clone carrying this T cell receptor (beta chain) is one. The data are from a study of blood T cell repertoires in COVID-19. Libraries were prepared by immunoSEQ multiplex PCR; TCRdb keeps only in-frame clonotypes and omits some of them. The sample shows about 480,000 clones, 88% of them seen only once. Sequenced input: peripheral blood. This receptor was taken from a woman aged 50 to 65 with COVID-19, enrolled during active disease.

The CDR3 spells CASSPGQGAVQPQHF. Here the CDR3 DNA reads TGCGCCAGCAGCCCTGGACAGGGGGCAGTTCAGCCCCAGCATTTT. The V call is TRBV4-1, the J call TRBJ1-5; TRBD1 agrees at 11 bases. CDR1 MGHRA and CDR2 YSYEKL come from the germline V gene. The CDR3 length is 15 residues. V shed 4 bases, J shed 6 bases, and the junction held 5 bases outside the gene matches.